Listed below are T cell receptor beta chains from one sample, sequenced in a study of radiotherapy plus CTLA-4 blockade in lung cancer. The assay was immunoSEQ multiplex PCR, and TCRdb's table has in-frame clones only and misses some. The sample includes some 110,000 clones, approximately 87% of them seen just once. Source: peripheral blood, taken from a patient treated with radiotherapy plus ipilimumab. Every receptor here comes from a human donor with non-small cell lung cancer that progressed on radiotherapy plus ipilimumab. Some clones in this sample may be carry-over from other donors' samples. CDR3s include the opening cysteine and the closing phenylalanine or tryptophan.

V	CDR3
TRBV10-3	CAISKDRTDSNQPQHF
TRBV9	CASSPLASYEQYF
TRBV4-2	CASSQEVTGAYNEQFF
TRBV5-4	CASSPTGRLQETQYF
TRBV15	CATRSKGWRAFF
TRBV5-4	CASSLEPRINIQYF
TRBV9	CASSGPGGPNTGELFF
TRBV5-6	CASSLYIQGSHYGYTF
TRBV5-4	CASSAKTGGEGTQYF
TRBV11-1	CASSPDGGNNSPLHF
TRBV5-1	CASSPGTGVQPQHF
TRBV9	CASSVETDTQYF
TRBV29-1	CSADKGGYDTEAFF
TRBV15	CATSRGWETQYF
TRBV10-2	CASSGPFPYEQYF
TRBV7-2	CASSFGQGGYNEQFF
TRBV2	CASLGQLGYSPLHF
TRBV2	CASRGTGLTGYTF
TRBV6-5	CASSYDGSGANVLTF
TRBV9	CASSVESHNEQFF
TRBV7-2	CASRRNFQETQYF
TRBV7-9	CASSSDRGQYEQYF
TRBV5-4	CASSSPFANEQFF
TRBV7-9	CASSLARELETQYF
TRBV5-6	CASSLGLGWDQETQYF
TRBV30	CAWSRAGGTGELFF
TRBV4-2	CASSPASGGARNEQFF
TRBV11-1	CASSQGYNSPLHF
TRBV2	CASKYSGGVLLNEQFF
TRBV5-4	CASSDPSKPGELFF
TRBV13	CAFGGHLNTGELFF
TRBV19	CASNREGTGYTF
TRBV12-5	CASGGGGLNTQYF
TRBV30	CAWSGLGTGEFYEQYF
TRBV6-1	CASSEAPVSIQPQHF
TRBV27	CASPTTGLGWRTGNTIYF
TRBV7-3	CASSLSPLAGVEGTQYF
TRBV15	CATSRVRDTKAWPALNYGYTF
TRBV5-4	CASSLSTGQGGYEQYF
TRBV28	CASSPGQPLETQYF
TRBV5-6	CASSSYYRTDTQYF